This T cell receptor (beta chain) originates from a study of T cell responses to AZD1222 COVID-19 vaccine. At the level of the study: Whether given at about 4 or about 12 weeks, second doses were pooled.

Turning to this clone: Its antigen remains unidentified.

Study-level points and caveats: The donor group comprised mostly white British people and more females; the analysis possibly underestimated clonal diversity. Scientists sampled the repertoires only once the peak T cell response had passed. Variant regions that are unmutated are reportedly the target of nearly half of spike-specific TCRs.

The table came from immunoSEQ multiplex PCR; TCRdb's copy has only in-frame clones and leaves some out. Among roughly 100,000 clones listed, 82% were seen once. V trimming: 3 bases; J trimming: 4 bases; junction bases outside the gene matches: 4. Looked up from germline, CDR1 is SGHVS and CDR2 is FQNEAQ. This CDR3 region has 14 residues. Sequencing used peripheral blood, obtained on day 0 of AZD1222 vaccination. The TCR comes from an adult in good health. The chain joins TRBV7-8 to TRBJ2-7; 9 bases align to TRBD1. CDR3 bases: TGTGCCAGCAGCTTGGGACAGGGAGCATACGAGCAGTACTTC. Translating it yields CASSLGQGAYEQYF.